Following are 14 T cell receptor beta chains from one sample sequenced in a study of OX40 agonist ivuxolimab in advanced cancers. Measured with immunoSEQ multiplex PCR; TCRdb has only the in-frame clones, and not every one. Among some 50,000 clones, roughly 90% were seen once, and the ten largest hold 4.5% to 5.5%. This material consisted of CD4+ or CD8+ T cells sorted from blood, taken in a trial of the OX40 agonist ivuxolimab. The receptors derive from an adult with an advanced solid tumor such as melanoma, head and neck, liver or kidney cancer.

The rearrangement joins TRBV19 to TRBJ1-4; possibly TRBD1 for D (5 bases). CDR3 length: 14 residues. CDR1 is LNHDA, CDR2 SQIVND, per germline (reference sequence). V was trimmed by 3 bases and J by 5 bases, leaving 10 bases between them. CDR3 DNA: TGTGCCAGTAGTATGGGGCAGAGAAATGAAAAACTGTTTTTT. It is translated as CASSMGQRNEKLFF. Filled out from reference TRBV19 and TRBJ1-4, the complete variable domain reads DGGITQSPKYLFRKEGQNVTLSCEQNLNHDAMYWYRQDPGQGLRLIYYSQIVNDFQKGDIAEGYSVSREKKESFPLTVTSAQKNPTAFYLCASSMGQRNEKLFFGSGTQLSVL.

This clone was counted a single time. V is TRBV30 and J is TRBJ2-5; 13 bases fit TRBD2. Germline CDR1 GTSNPN, CDR2 SVGIG (reference sequence). The CDR3 has 16 amino acids. Trimming took 3 bases from V and 5 from J; bases not matched to a gene: 9. DNA for the CDR3: TGTGCCTGGAGCCGGTCTATGGGACTAGCGGGGGAGACCCAGTACTTC. The encoded protein is CAWSRSMGLAGETQYF.

This chain joins TRBV11-2 and TRBJ1-1; D unclear. The CDR3 is 13 residues long. The germline CDR1 and CDR2 sequences are SGHAT and FQNNGV. Trimming shortened V by 5 bases and J by 4 bases, and 11 bases separated the two germline ends. The chain's CDR3 is CASSRTWGTEAFF. The DNA for the CDR3 is TGTGCCAGCAGCCGGACCTGGGGCACTGAAGCTTTCTTT.

V usage is TRBV6-5 and J usage is TRBJ1-1; no clear D. CDR3 length equals 14 residues. V dropped 0 bases and J dropped 1 base, with 6 bases sitting between them. Per the germline V gene, CDR1 is MNHEY and CDR2 is SVGAGI. CDR3 residues: CASSYSEGNTEAFF. The DNA of the CDR3 is TGTGCCAGCAGTTACTCAGAGGGGAACACTGAAGCTTTCTTT.

This CDR3 is CASSDQTTGEQFF. In nucleotides, the CDR3 is TGTGCCAGCAGTGACCAGACAACTGGTGAGCAGTTCTTC. V and J are TRBV6-4 and TRBJ2-1; D call uncertain. The CDR3 consists of 13 residues. With 2 bases removed from V and 9 bases from J, the gap between germline ends came to 11 bases. Germline V gene sequence: CDR1 MRHNA, CDR2 SNTAGT.

The chain links TRBV13 to TRBJ2-5, with 8 positions matching TRBD2. With 4 bases clipped from V and 5 bases from J, the junction kept 12 bases outside the gene matches. CDR3 length: 16 amino acids. Germline V gene sequence: CDR1 PRHDT, CDR2 FYEKMQ (reference sequence). The CDR3 DNA reads as TGTGCCAGCAGCTCCAGGACTAGCACCGTGGAGGAGACCCAGTACTTC. It translates to CASSSRTSTVEETQYF.

The V call is TRBV6-1, the J call TRBJ1-4; the D gene is possibly TRBD1 (5 bases). The CDR3 spans 14 residues. Germline values: CDR1 MNHNS, CDR2 SASEGT. V lost 8 bases, J lost 3 bases, and 13 bases lay in between. The CDR3 is CASGFWGANEKLFF. DNA for the CDR3: TGTGCCAGCGGTTTTTGGGGGGCTAATGAAAAACTGTTTTTT.

The chain carries TRBV7-9 and TRBJ2-1, with D possibly being TRBD1 (6 bases). Germline loops: CDR1 SEHNR, CDR2 FQNEAQ (reference sequence). The CDR3 covers 17 residues. Trimming removed 5 bases at V and 3 bases at J, with 20 bases between. CDR3 region: CASSLPPGQGGYNEQFF. CDR3 sequence (DNA): TGTGCCAGCAGCCTACCCCCCGGGCAAGGGGGCTACAATGAGCAGTTCTTC.

J is TRBJ2-1 and V is TRBV9; TRBD2 matches 11 bases. The germline V gene encodes CDR1 SGDLS and CDR2 YYNGEE. The CDR3 loop spans 15 amino acids. V lost 7 bases and J lost 4; bases outside the gene matches: 7. Here the CDR3 reads CASGITSGGYNEQFF. CDR3 nucleotide sequence: TGTGCCAGCGGAATTACTAGCGGGGGATACAATGAGCAGTTCTTC.

This clone was counted only a few times. V usage is TRBV19 and J usage is TRBJ1-5; TRBD1 is a possible D gene (5 bases). The CDR3 has 15 residues. The germline V gene has CDR1 LNHDA and CDR2 SQIVND (reference sequence). The V end was cut by 8 bases, the J end by 3 bases, with 17 bases between. CDR3 bases: TGTGCCAGTGAACGGGACCGGTGGACCAATCAGCCCCAGCATTTT. This codes for CASERDRWTNQPQHF.

This chain connects TRBV29-1 to TRBJ1-2; no clear D. The germline V and J ends were trimmed by 6 bases and 1 base, with 15 bases remaining between them. This CDR3 has 14 residues. Germline CDR1 is SQVTM and CDR2 is ANQGSEA. Here the CDR3 DNA reads TGCAGCGTCGAAAAACGTCGAGATAACTATGGCTACACCTTC. Translation gives CSVEKRRDNYGYTF.

V and J are TRBV28 and TRBJ2-5; no clear D. V lost 2 bases to trimming and J lost 5 bases, with 15 bases between them. The germline V gene encodes CDR1 MDHEN and CDR2 SYDVKM. The CDR3 is 15 amino acids. The CDR3 sequence: CASSLAAGNRETQYF. The CDR3 DNA reads TGTGCCAGCAGTTTAGCGGCAGGCAATCGGGAGACCCAGTACTTC.

This sequence joins TRBV6-6 and TRBJ2-7, with 11 bases aligning to TRBD2. Germline trimming cut 5 bases from V and 5 bases from J; bases unmatched to any gene: 2. Germline V lookup: CDR1 MNHNY, CDR2 SVGAGI (reference sequence). The CDR3 totals 13 residues. The CDR3 loop reads CASSGTSGNEQYF. For the CDR3, the DNA is TGTGCCAGCAGTGGGACTAGCGGAAACGAGCAGTACTTC.

This clone was recorded only once. The chain uses TRBV19 and TRBJ1-2, with 8 bases fitting TRBD1. The J segment lost 0 bases and the V segment lost 3 bases, leaving 3 bases of the junction unmatched. CDR3 length equals 15 residues. Germline CDR1 and CDR2: LNHDA and SQIVND (reference sequence). CDR3 amino acids: CASSIPTGANYGYTF. DNA for the CDR3: TGTGCCAGTAGTATCCCGACAGGGGCTAACTATGGCTACACCTTC.